The rows below give T cell receptor beta chains drawn from one sample of a study of T cell repertoires in cytomegalovirus infection. No cognate antigen is known for these TCRs. TCRdb re-called the reads with MiXCR, one entry per CDR3 protein. The sample shows under 50,000 distinct CDR3 sequences, roughly 22% of them seen only once. The source material was PBMCs, sequenced either directly or after in vitro stimulation (not recorded which). The receptor source for this set is a human donor in good health (CMV status not recorded). Some clones in this sample may be carry-over from other donors' samples. The CDR3 runs from the conserved cysteine through the conserved F or W. A D gene is named only where the DNA matches it firmly. Clone size is shown for a subset of rows, as once, few, many or a class of expanded clone.

v_call: TRBV7-2
j_call: TRBJ1-3
clone_size: many
d_call: .
cdr3_nt: TGTGCCAGCAGCTTCCAGGGTGCCCGGGGGGGAAACACCATATATTTT
cdr3_aa: CASSFQGARGGNTIYF

v_call: TRBV11-2
j_call: TRBJ2-4
clone_size: few
d_call: .
cdr3_nt: TGTGCCAGTCAGGGGGCCAAAAACATTCAGTACTTC
cdr3_aa: CASQGAKNIQYF

v_call: TRBV7-6
j_call: TRBJ2-7
clone_size: large
d_call: .
cdr3_nt: TGTGCCAGCAGCTTGGCAGGACAATTGGTTTCGGGAGAGCAGTACTTC
cdr3_aa: CASSLAGQLVSGEQYF

v_call: TRBV12-3/TRBV12-4
j_call: TRBJ2-5
clone_size: .
d_call: .
cdr3_nt: TGTGCCAGCAGTCAAACCGGACGCCAAGAGACCCAGTACTTC
cdr3_aa: CASSQTGRQETQYF

v_call: TRBV6-1
j_call: TRBJ1-6
clone_size: .
d_call: TRBD1
cdr3_nt: TGTGCCAGCGGGGACAGGTGGATTTCACCCCTCCACTTT
cdr3_aa: CASGDRWISPLHF

v_call: TRBV27
j_call: TRBJ2-1
clone_size: many
d_call: .
cdr3_nt: TGTGCCAGCAGTTCCCGTCGCATAGACAGGCTCTCCTACAATGAGCAGTTCTTC
cdr3_aa: CASSSRRIDRLSYNEQFF

v_call: TRBV5-5
j_call: TRBJ1-6
clone_size: .
d_call: .
cdr3_nt: TGTGCCAGCAGCTTGGACTGGGACATGAGCGGAAATTCACCCCTCCACTTT
cdr3_aa: CASSLDWDMSGNSPLHF

v_call: TRBV19
j_call: TRBJ2-7
clone_size: .
d_call: TRBD2
cdr3_nt: TGTGCCAGTAGTCAACGACTAGCGGGGACCTACGAGCAGTACTTC
cdr3_aa: CASSQRLAGTYEQYF

v_call: TRBV18
j_call: TRBJ2-5
clone_size: few
d_call: .
cdr3_nt: TGTGCCAGCTCACCGGTTCAGGATGGAGAGACCCAGTACTTC
cdr3_aa: CASSPVQDGETQYF

v_call: TRBV20-1
j_call: TRBJ1-4
clone_size: .
d_call: TRBD1
cdr3_nt: TGCAGTGCTAGAGGCAGACAGGGTGAAAAACTGTTTTTT
cdr3_aa: CSARGRQGEKLFF

v_call: TRBV12-3/TRBV12-4
j_call: TRBJ1-1
clone_size: .
d_call: .
cdr3_nt: TGTGCCAGCAGTTTCGGAGTCGAAGCTTTCTTT
cdr3_aa: CASSFGVEAFF

v_call: TRBV12-3/TRBV12-4
j_call: TRBJ2-7
clone_size: few
d_call: TRBD2
cdr3_nt: TGTGCCAGCAGTTCAACTACGGGACTAGCGAGTTACGAGCAGTACTTC
cdr3_aa: CASSSTTGLASYEQYF

v_call: TRBV20-1
j_call: TRBJ2-5
clone_size: few
d_call: TRBD2
cdr3_nt: TGCAGTGCTAGAGGGACTAGCGGTCCTGGGGAGACCCAGTACTTC
cdr3_aa: CSARGTSGPGETQYF

v_call: TRBV6-2/TRBV6-3
j_call: TRBJ1-5
clone_size: few
d_call: .
cdr3_nt: TGTGCCAGCAGAACAGGGTTCCCTGTTCAGCCCCAGCATTTT
cdr3_aa: CASRTGFPVQPQHF

v_call: TRBV27
j_call: TRBJ2-1
clone_size: .
d_call: .
cdr3_nt: TGTGCCAGCAGTCATTCCCAGGGGGGGTACAATGAGCAGTTCTTC
cdr3_aa: CASSHSQGGYNEQFF

v_call: TRBV27
j_call: TRBJ2-1
clone_size: .
d_call: .
cdr3_nt: TGTGCCAGCAGTTTATCGGTAGACAATGAGCAGTTCTTC
cdr3_aa: CASSLSVDNEQFF

v_call: TRBV7-8
j_call: TRBJ1-1
clone_size: many
d_call: .
cdr3_nt: TGTGCCAGCAGCCCAAGACACCACACTGAAGCTTTCTTT
cdr3_aa: CASSPRHHTEAFF

v_call: TRBV3-1
j_call: TRBJ2-5
clone_size: .
d_call: .
cdr3_nt: TGTGCCAGCAGCCCCAGGGATTACAGTCAGGAGACCCAGTACTTC
cdr3_aa: CASSPRDYSQETQYF

v_call: TRBV2
j_call: TRBJ1-5
clone_size: few
d_call: .
cdr3_nt: TGTGCCAGCGGCCCCGCTCAGAGGAATCAGCCCCAGCATTTT
cdr3_aa: CASGPAQRNQPQHF

v_call: TRBV12-3/TRBV12-4
j_call: TRBJ1-2
clone_size: few
d_call: .
cdr3_nt: TGTGCCAGCAGTTTTGGGGGGATTAACTATGGCTACACCTTC
cdr3_aa: CASSFGGINYGYTF

v_call: TRBV12-3/TRBV12-4
j_call: TRBJ1-1
clone_size: many
d_call: .
cdr3_nt: TGTGCCAGCAGGATTTGGATGAACACTGAAGCTTTCTTT
cdr3_aa: CASRIWMNTEAFF

v_call: TRBV4-1
j_call: TRBJ1-6
clone_size: many
d_call: TRBD1
cdr3_nt: TGCGCCAGCAGCCAAGATCGGGGACAGGGGAATTCACCCCTCCACTTT
cdr3_aa: CASSQDRGQGNSPLHF

v_call: TRBV12-3/TRBV12-4
j_call: TRBJ1-4
clone_size: .
d_call: .
cdr3_nt: TGTGCCAGCAGTTTCTGGCAGGGAGCAACTAATGAAAAACTGTTTTTT
cdr3_aa: CASSFWQGATNEKLFF

v_call: TRBV20-1
j_call: TRBJ1-1
clone_size: many
d_call: .
cdr3_nt: TGCAGTGCTAGTGGGACCCGGGGGGGGATGAACACTGAAGCTTTCTTT
cdr3_aa: CSASGTRGGMNTEAFF

v_call: TRBV12-5
j_call: TRBJ1-2
clone_size: many
d_call: TRBD1
cdr3_nt: TGTGCTAGTGGTTTGTTACAGGGGGGCGCTAACTATGGCTACACCTTC
cdr3_aa: CASGLLQGGANYGYTF

v_call: TRBV6-1
j_call: TRBJ2-1
clone_size: few
d_call: .
cdr3_nt: TGTGCCAGCAGCCTGCAGGGGATCTCCTACAATGAGCAGTTCTTC
cdr3_aa: CASSLQGISYNEQFF

v_call: TRBV20-1
j_call: TRBJ2-5
clone_size: .
d_call: TRBD2
cdr3_nt: TGCAGTGCTAGAGTCGCTAGCGGGGGCTCCGAGACCCAGTACTTC
cdr3_aa: CSARVASGGSETQYF

v_call: TRBV4-3
j_call: TRBJ2-1
clone_size: many
d_call: .
cdr3_nt: TGCGCCAGCAGCCCCCTAGACGGGAATGAGCAGTTCTTC
cdr3_aa: CASSPLDGNEQFF

v_call: TRBV18
j_call: TRBJ2-3
clone_size: .
d_call: TRBD1
cdr3_nt: TGTGCCAGCTCACCGGGACAGGAGGCAGATACGCAGTATTTT
cdr3_aa: CASSPGQEADTQYF

v_call: TRBV6-1
j_call: TRBJ1-2
clone_size: few
d_call: TRBD1
cdr3_nt: TGTGCCAGCAGTAGGGACAGAAACTATGGCTACACCTTC
cdr3_aa: CASSRDRNYGYTF

v_call: TRBV3-1
j_call: TRBJ2-7
clone_size: once
d_call: .
cdr3_nt: TGTGCCAGCAGCCAAGATCTGGGGTTCTACGAGCAGTACTTC
cdr3_aa: CASSQDLGFYEQYF

v_call: TRBV4-2
j_call: TRBJ2-1
clone_size: few
d_call: .
cdr3_nt: TGTGCCAGCAGCCAGCCCTCCAAGTTGGATGAGCAGTTCTTC
cdr3_aa: CASSQPSKLDEQFF

v_call: TRBV2
j_call: TRBJ2-3
clone_size: many
d_call: TRBD2
cdr3_nt: TGTGCCAGCAGTGAACCGGGACTAGGCACAGATACGCAGTATTTT
cdr3_aa: CASSEPGLGTDTQYF

v_call: TRBV20-1
j_call: TRBJ2-5
clone_size: few
d_call: TRBD2
cdr3_nt: TGCAGTGCTAGAGATGTTCGGGCAAGCGGGGGGGCCGGAGAGACCCAGTACTTC
cdr3_aa: CSARDVRASGGAGETQYF

v_call: TRBV4-1
j_call: TRBJ1-1
clone_size: few
d_call: .
cdr3_nt: TGCGCCAGCAGCCCCTCGTGGGGCAGACTCCTTTGGTACACTGAAGCTTTCTTT
cdr3_aa: CASSPSWGRLLWYTEAFF

v_call: TRBV7-8
j_call: TRBJ1-2
clone_size: many
d_call: .
cdr3_nt: TGTGCCAGCAGCTTAGTACAGGAGCCCCATGGCTACACCTTC
cdr3_aa: CASSLVQEPHGYTF

v_call: TRBV4-2
j_call: TRBJ1-2
clone_size: .
d_call: TRBD1
cdr3_nt: TGTGCCAGCAGCCAGTTGAGCAGGGGGCGCTCGGATGGCTACACCTTC
cdr3_aa: CASSQLSRGRSDGYTF

v_call: TRBV4-2
j_call: TRBJ2-3
clone_size: few
d_call: TRBD2
cdr3_nt: TGTGCCAGCAGCCCTGGGACTAGCGACACAGATACGCAGTATTTT
cdr3_aa: CASSPGTSDTDTQYF

v_call: TRBV20-1
j_call: TRBJ1-1
clone_size: few
d_call: .
cdr3_nt: TGCAGTGCCACGGAAACCTCAGGATCCAACACTGAAGCTTTCTTT
cdr3_aa: CSATETSGSNTEAFF

v_call: TRBV7-2
j_call: TRBJ2-1
clone_size: many
d_call: .
cdr3_nt: TGTGCCAGCAGCTTATCCTCCCGGGACAACCTGTTCTTC
cdr3_aa: CASSLSSRDNLFF

v_call: TRBV6-1
j_call: TRBJ2-7
clone_size: many
d_call: TRBD1
cdr3_nt: TGTGCCAGCAGTACCTGGACAGGGCTGTACGAGCAGTACTTC
cdr3_aa: CASSTWTGLYEQYF

v_call: TRBV7-6
j_call: TRBJ1-2
clone_size: .
d_call: .
cdr3_nt: TGTGCCAGCAGCTTAGTAGGGGGTGGCTACACCTTC
cdr3_aa: CASSLVGGGYTF

v_call: TRBV19
j_call: TRBJ2-1
clone_size: few
d_call: .
cdr3_nt: TGTGCCAGTACCGTGGAGGGAGGCGCCTACAATGAGCAGTTCTTC
cdr3_aa: CASTVEGGAYNEQFF

v_call: TRBV30
j_call: TRBJ2-3
clone_size: .
d_call: .
cdr3_nt: TGTGCCTGGAGTGTAAGCGATACGCAGTATTTT
cdr3_aa: CAWSVSDTQYF

v_call: TRBV27
j_call: TRBJ2-1
clone_size: many
d_call: .
cdr3_nt: TGTGCCAGCAGAATCGGACTAAATATGCATGAGCAGTTCTTC
cdr3_aa: CASRIGLNMHEQFF

v_call: TRBV7-9
j_call: TRBJ1-3
clone_size: many
d_call: .
cdr3_nt: TGTGCCAGCAGCTTAGCGCTCGCGGGAACCTCTGGAAACACCATATATTTT
cdr3_aa: CASSLALAGTSGNTIYF

v_call: TRBV15
j_call: TRBJ2-3
clone_size: .
d_call: .
cdr3_nt: TGTGCCACCAGCATCGACCTACAGGGCACGATGGGGCAGTATTTT
cdr3_aa: CATSIDLQGTMGQYF

v_call: TRBV7-2
j_call: TRBJ1-2
clone_size: many
d_call: .
cdr3_nt: TGTGCCAGCAGCCACCTGGGGCGGCAGGCAGGCTATGGCTACACCTTC
cdr3_aa: CASSHLGRQAGYGYTF

v_call: TRBV7-2
j_call: TRBJ1-2
clone_size: few
d_call: .
cdr3_nt: TGTGCCAGCAGCTTAGTTGGTGGGGGGCCTAACTATGGCTACACCTTC
cdr3_aa: CASSLVGGGPNYGYTF

v_call: TRBV7-2
j_call: TRBJ2-1
clone_size: .
d_call: .
cdr3_nt: TGTGCCAGCAGCCCTAGCCCCTTTTACAATGAGCAGTTCTTC
cdr3_aa: CASSPSPFYNEQFF

v_call: TRBV6-2/TRBV6-3
j_call: TRBJ1-2
clone_size: .
d_call: .
cdr3_nt: TGTGCCAGCAGTTACTATAACGGATTACCCTATGGCTACACCTTC
cdr3_aa: CASSYYNGLPYGYTF

v_call: TRBV2
j_call: TRBJ1-2
clone_size: .
d_call: TRBD1
cdr3_nt: TGTGCCAGCAGGTTTACAGGGGACGGCTACACCTTC
cdr3_aa: CASRFTGDGYTF

v_call: TRBV29-1
j_call: TRBJ1-2
clone_size: .
d_call: .
cdr3_nt: TGCAGCGTTGACCGGGGCCCCTATGGCTACACCTTC
cdr3_aa: CSVDRGPYGYTF

v_call: TRBV27
j_call: TRBJ1-1
clone_size: .
d_call: TRBD1
cdr3_nt: TGTGCCAGCAATCCTACAGGGGGCTTGACTGAAGCTTTCTTT
cdr3_aa: CASNPTGGLTEAFF

v_call: TRBV20-1
j_call: TRBJ2-1
clone_size: many
d_call: TRBD2
cdr3_nt: TGCAGTGCGAAGGTTAGCGGGAGGGGGGAGCAGTTCTTC
cdr3_aa: CSAKVSGRGEQFF

v_call: TRBV10-3
j_call: TRBJ2-7
clone_size: many
d_call: .
cdr3_nt: TGTGCCACTGAAGAACAGGATGTCTCCTACGAGCAGTACTTC
cdr3_aa: CATEEQDVSYEQYF

v_call: TRBV2
j_call: TRBJ1-6
clone_size: .
d_call: TRBD1
cdr3_nt: TGTGCCAGCAAAGGGGACAGGGGCGACCTAAAAGGGTCACCCCTCCACTTT
cdr3_aa: CASKGDRGDLKGSPLHF

v_call: TRBV5-8
j_call: TRBJ1-1
clone_size: few
d_call: .
cdr3_nt: TGTGCCAGCAGCCCCACCTATCCCTTGAACACTGAAGCTTTCTTT
cdr3_aa: CASSPTYPLNTEAFF